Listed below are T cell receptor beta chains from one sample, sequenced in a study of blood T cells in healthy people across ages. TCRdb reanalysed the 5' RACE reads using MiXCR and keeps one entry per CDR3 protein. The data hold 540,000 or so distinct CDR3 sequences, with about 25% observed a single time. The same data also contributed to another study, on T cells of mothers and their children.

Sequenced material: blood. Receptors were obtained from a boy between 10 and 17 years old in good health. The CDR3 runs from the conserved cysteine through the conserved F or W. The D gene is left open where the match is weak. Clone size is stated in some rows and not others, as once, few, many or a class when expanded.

CSVWIQEAQYF,TGCAGCGTCTGGATACAAGAGGCCCAGTACTTC,TRBV29-1,TRBJ2-5,.,.
CASSLGTHNEQFF,TGTGCCAGCAGCTTAGGGACGCACAATGAGCAGTTCTTC,TRBV7-9,TRBJ2-1,.,.
CASSAGQGGSPLHF,TGTGCCAGCAGCGCCGGACAGGGAGGGTCACCCCTCCACTTT,TRBV9,TRBJ1-6,.,TRBD1
CAISEGTGWDDEQFF,TGTGCCATCAGTGAGGGGACAGGGTGGGATGATGAGCAGTTCTTC,TRBV10-3,TRBJ2-1,.,TRBD1
CASSLASGEEEQYF,TGTGCCAGCAGCTTAGCTAGCGGGGAGGAAGAGCAGTACTTC,TRBV13,TRBJ2-7,.,TRBD2
CASSSVRFSGNTIYF,TGTGCCAGCAGCTCAGTCAGGTTCTCTGGAAACACCATATATTTT,TRBV7-9,TRBJ1-3,few,.
CASKSESTDTQYF,TGTGCCAGCAAGAGCGAAAGCACAGATACGCAGTATTTT,TRBV25-1,TRBJ2-3,few,.
CASRRNYRANYGYTF,TGTGCCAGCAGGAGGAACTATAGAGCTAACTATGGCTACACCTTC,TRBV11-2,TRBJ1-2,.,.
CASSSSGRAADTQYF,TGTGCCAGCAGCTCTAGCGGGAGGGCCGCAGATACGCAGTATTTT,TRBV6-2/TRBV6-3,TRBJ2-3,.,TRBD2
CASSSSVLAGQRGNTIYF,.,TRBV28,TRBJ1-3,.,.
CASSLRGPPNTDTQYF,TGTGCCAGCAGCTTGCGGGGGCCTCCCAACACAGATACGCAGTATTTT,TRBV5-6,TRBJ2-3,.,.
CASSLDPQTGNFYNEQFF,TGTGCCAGCAGCTTAGATCCCCAGACAGGGAATTTCTACAATGAGCAGTTCTTC,TRBV11-3,TRBJ2-1,few,TRBD1
CASSHIHLPDRKTSGANVLTF,TGTGCCAGCAGCCACATACACCTGCCCGACCGAAAGACTTCTGGGGCCAACGTCCTGACTTTC,TRBV14,TRBJ2-6,.,.
CATNPVSVSGNTIYF,TGTGCCACCAATCCAGTTTCAGTCTCTGGAAACACCATATATTTT,TRBV28,TRBJ1-3,few,.
CASSLNTPLHQEAQYF,TGTGCCAGCAGCTTAAATACCCCGCTCCACCAAGAGGCCCAGTACTTC,TRBV7-3,TRBJ2-5,.,.
CASSTVVREASYEQYF,TGTGCCAGCAGCACGGTGGTGCGGGAGGCCTCCTACGAGCAGTACTTC,TRBV7-6,TRBJ2-7,few,TRBD2
CASSLGAGEAGNEQFF,TGTGCCAGCAGTTTAGGGGCCGGGGAAGCGGGTAATGAGCAGTTCTTC,TRBV28,TRBJ2-1,.,.
CSVIPGRHFTDTQYF,TGCAGCGTTATTCCGGGACGCCATTTCACAGATACGCAGTATTTT,TRBV29-1,TRBJ2-3,.,.
CASSSTGGEAYTF,TGTGCCAGCAGCTCGACAGGGGGCGAAGCCTACACCTTC,TRBV11-2,TRBJ1-2,.,TRBD1
CASSQGPPGELFF,TGTGCCAGCAGTCAGGGTCCACCAGGGGAGCTGTTTTTT,TRBV28,TRBJ2-2,.,.
CASSPGQTPNYGYTF,TGTGCCAGCAGTCCAGGACAGACACCTAACTATGGCTACACCTTC,TRBV12-3/TRBV12-4,TRBJ1-2,.,.
CSARSEGRSYYNEQFF,TGCAGTGCTAGGTCGGAGGGGCGATCCTATTACAATGAGCAGTTCTTC,TRBV20-1,TRBJ2-1,few,.
CASSPGGVSSYNEQFF,TGTGCCAGCAGCCCCGGAGGGGTGAGCTCCTACAATGAGCAGTTCTTC,TRBV7-3,TRBJ2-1,few,.
CATSRERSGDEQYF,TGTGCCACCAGCAGAGAGAGATCAGGGGACGAGCAGTACTTC,TRBV15,TRBJ2-7,few,.
CTSSQEPAGVQETQYF,TGCACCAGCAGCCAAGAACCAGCGGGGGTTCAAGAGACCCAGTACTTC,TRBV1,TRBJ2-5,few,.
CASSAPPVAGTEAFF,TGTGCCAGCAGCGCCCCTCCGGTAGCGGGCACTGAAGCTTTCTTT,TRBV9,TRBJ1-1,.,.
CASRLAGTEAFF,TGTGCCAGCCGCCTAGCGGGGACTGAAGCTTTCTTT,TRBV7-9,TRBJ1-1,.,.
CASSLYQGMSEKLFF,TGTGCCAGCAGTTTATATCAGGGGATGAGTGAAAAACTGTTTTTT,TRBV28,TRBJ1-4,.,.
CASSLDASRSGRWIGELFF,TGTGCCAGCAGCTTAGATGCTTCGCGAAGCGGGAGGTGGATCGGGGAGCTGTTTTTT,TRBV7-8,TRBJ2-2,.,TRBD2
CASSDGRAYNEQFF,TGTGCCAGCAGTGACGGGAGGGCCTACAATGAGCAGTTCTTC,TRBV6-1,TRBJ2-1,many,TRBD2
CASSIGTQGLTYEQYF,TGTGCCAGTAGTATAGGGACACAGGGCCTTACCTACGAGCAGTACTTC,TRBV19,TRBJ2-7,.,.
CASSPLDGYGYTF,TGTGCCAGCAGTCCACTCGACGGCTATGGCTACACCTTC,TRBV6-5,TRBJ1-2,.,.
CSARDRAGVDYEQYF,TGCAGTGCTAGAGATCGCGCGGGGGTGGACTACGAGCAGTACTTC,TRBV20-1,TRBJ2-7,.,TRBD2
CATSDSGTPQYF,TGTGCCACCAGTGATTCCGGGACACCGCAGTATTTT,TRBV24-1,TRBJ2-3,.,.
CASSSQERTGYGYTF,TGTGCCAGCAGCTCACAAGAAAGGACAGGGTATGGCTACACCTTC,TRBV7-2,TRBJ1-2,.,TRBD1
CASSLYPTNTEAFF,TGTGCCAGCAGTTTATACCCCACCAACACTGAAGCTTTCTTT,TRBV27,TRBJ1-1,once,.
CSARGLGLKMVEKLFF,TGCAGTGCTAGAGGCCTCGGCTTAAAGATGGTCGAAAAACTGTTTTTT,TRBV20-1,TRBJ1-4,few,.
CASSSQGGQYF,TGTGCCAGCAGTTCACAAGGAGGGCAGTACTTC,TRBV6-5,TRBJ2-5,.,.
CASGNLAGGPDEQFF,TGTGCCAGCGGAAATCTAGCGGGAGGGCCGGACGAGCAGTTCTTC,TRBV7-9,TRBJ2-1,few,TRBD2
CASSGKDRGLRTDTQYF,TGTGCCAGCAGCGGTAAGGACAGGGGGCTCCGCACAGATACGCAGTATTTT,TRBV7-9,TRBJ2-3,.,TRBD1
CASSSLTANYGYTF,TGTGCCAGCAGCTCGTTGACCGCCAACTATGGCTACACCTTC,TRBV11-2,TRBJ1-2,.,.